These 27 T cell receptor beta chains share one sample of origin, sequenced in a study of blood T cell repertoires in COVID-19. Repertoires were generated with immunoSEQ multiplex PCR, while TCRdb's copy carries only in-frame clones and drops some. The table lists about 130,000 clones, roughly 85% of them singletons. Sequencing used peripheral blood. All receptors derive from a human donor in a cohort sampled during active COVID-19.

The chain is built from TRBV10-3 and TRBJ1-1; D remains unclear. The CDR3 contains 14 residues. Trimming took off 6 bases at V and 4 bases at J, with 15 bases between the two ends. Germline V gene lookup returns CDR1 ENHRY and CDR2 SYGVKD. CDR3 DNA: TGTGCCATCAGCCTGGCGGTCCCGGGCACTGAAGCTTTCTTT. It specifies CAISLAVPGTEAFF.

V and J are TRBV13 and TRBJ1-2, with 7 nucleotides matching TRBD1. This CDR3 contains 13 residues. The V and J ends lost 5 bases and 7 bases, in that order; junction bases with no gene match: 7. Germline V gene data show CDR1 as PRHDT and CDR2 as FYEKMQ (reference sequence). The CDR3 is CASSQGSGGGYTF. For the CDR3, the DNA is TGTGCCAGCAGCCAGGGGTCAGGGGGTGGCTACACCTTC.

The chain uses TRBV6-2 or TRBV6-3 and TRBJ2-7, with TRBD2 as a possible D gene (5 bases). Germline V gives CDR1 MNHEY, CDR2 SVGEGT. V was trimmed by 5 bases and J by 2 bases, leaving 13 bases between them. The CDR3 covers 14 residues. This CDR3 is CASSNAGVTYEQYF. The CDR3 DNA is TGTGCCAGCAGTAATGCCGGGGTAACCTACGAGCAGTACTTC.

The chain is built from TRBV7-9 and TRBJ2-1, with 7 bases that match TRBD1. The CDR3 runs 13 residues. The trim removed 5 bases at V and 6 bases at J, leaving 4 bases unmatched. Germline CDR1 and CDR2: SEHNR and FQNEAQ (reference sequence). CDR3 bases: TGTGCCAGCAGCACAGGGGTAATCAATGAGCAGTTCTTC. Its translation: CASSTGVINEQFF.

The chain employs TRBV11-3 and TRBJ2-2, with D unresolved. V was cut by 3 bases and J by 2 bases, with 4 bases left in between. The CDR3 has 13 residues. CDR1 is SGHNT and CDR2 is YENEEA in the germline V gene. As DNA, the CDR3 is TGTGCCAGCAGCTTCTCCAACACCGGGGAGCTGTTTTTT. This encodes CASSFSNTGELFF.

This chain connects TRBV19 to TRBJ1-1; maybe TRBD1 (6 bases). V lost 3 bases, J lost 7 bases, and 21 bases lay in between. Germline CDR1 LNHDA, CDR2 SQIVND (reference sequence). The CDR3 runs 16 residues. The CDR3 region has the DNA TGTGCCAGTAGTATTTTTCTAGGTGCAGGGGATTTTGAAGCTTTCTTT. Its translation: CASSIFLGAGDFEAFF.

This clone was picked up one time. The chain combines TRBV9 with TRBJ2-1; 8 bases fit TRBD1. The CDR3 runs to 16 residues. The germline CDR1 and CDR2 sequences are SGDLS and YYNGEE. V lost 4 bases, J lost 7 bases, and 13 bases stayed unmatched. The CDR3 nucleotides are TGTGCCAGCAGCTCCCAGGGGACAGGAGCCGCAAATGAGCAGTTCTTC. Protein: CASSSQGTGAANEQFF.

V and J are TRBV4-3 and TRBJ2-1; 7 nucleotides line up with TRBD1. The CDR3 contains 13 residues. Germline assignment: CDR1 LGHNA and CDR2 YSLEER. V shed 6 bases, J shed 7 bases, and the junction held 6 bases outside the gene matches. For the CDR3, the DNA is TGCGCCAGCAGGAACCAGGGGGAGAATGAGCAGTTCTTC. It yields the protein CASRNQGENEQFF.

V and J are TRBV6-6 and TRBJ1-4, with D possibly matching TRBD1 (6 bases). Germline lookup yields CDR1 MNHNY and CDR2 SVGAGI (reference sequence). CDR3 length: 14 residues. Trimming took 3 bases from V and 5 from J, leaving 10 bases between them. CDR3 coding DNA: TGTGCCAGCAGTTATCTACAGGGAAATGAAAAACTGTTTTTT. Its translation is CASSYLQGNEKLFF.

Here the CDR3 reads CASSLGGLNTEAFF. The CDR3, as DNA: TGTGCCAGCAGCTTGGGGGGCTTGAACACTGAAGCTTTCTTT. The V and J genes are TRBV5-8 and TRBJ1-1, with D maybe TRBD1 (5 bases). V lost 0 bases to trimming and J lost 0 bases, with 6 bases between them. Germline CDR1 reads SGHTS; CDR2 reads YDEGEE. This CDR3 is 14 amino acids long. The entire variable domain, with the rest obtained from reference TRBV5-8 and TRBJ1-1, is as follows: EAGVTQSPTHLIKTRGQQATLRCSPISGHTSVYWYQQALGLGLQFLLWYDEGEERNRGNFPPRFSGRQFPNYSSELNVNALELEDSALYLCASSLGGLNTEAFFGQGTRLTVV.

In regard to this clone: This same CDR3 is encoded by further DNA sequences in the sample. V is TRBV7-9 and J is TRBJ1-2, with a possible D match to TRBD1 (6 bases). Trimming cost V 4 bases and J 5 bases, with 11 bases left between them. This CDR3 has 13 residues. CDR1 is SEHNR, CDR2 FQNEAQ, per germline (reference sequence). CDR3 in amino acids: CASSSGTTYGYTF. DNA for the CDR3: TGTGCCAGCAGCTCGGGGACAACGTATGGCTACACCTTC.

In its sample, this clone was seen many times. CDR3 sequence (DNA): TGTGCCAGCAGCGCTAGACAGGCCATGAACACTGAAGCTTTCTTT. Translating it yields CASSARQAMNTEAFF. The chain couples TRBV9 to TRBJ1-1; perhaps TRBD1 as D (6 bases). Germline-derived CDR1 and CDR2 are SGDLS and YYNGEE. Between the trimmed V and J ends, which lost 3 bases and 0 bases, there was a span of 12 bases. CDR3 length: 15 residues.

This clone was found a few times. Written as DNA, the CDR3 is TGTGCCAGCAGCCAAGGTCAGATCAGTAATGAAAAACTGTTTTTT. Its translation: CASSQGQISNEKLFF. V usage is TRBV4-2 and J usage is TRBJ1-4; D remains unclear. The V gene lost 1 base and the J gene lost 4 bases, with 10 bases spanning the gap. The germline V gene has CDR1 LGHNA and CDR2 YNFKEQ. CDR3 length: 15 residues.

This chain joins TRBV5-5 and TRBJ2-7; D is possibly TRBD1 (9 bases). The germline CDR1 and CDR2 sequences are SGHKS and YYEKEE (reference sequence). The V gene lost 3 bases and the J gene lost 6 bases, with 19 bases spanning the gap. The CDR3 is made up of 15 amino acids. The CDR3 coding sequence is TGTGCCAGCAGCTCGGGGGGGACAGGGCTCGGCGAGCAGTACTTC. This codes for CASSSGGTGLGEQYF.

The gene calls are TRBV18 and TRBJ1-1, with D perhaps matching TRBD1 (6 bases). V was trimmed by 4 bases and J by 0 bases, leaving 12 bases between them. Germline CDR1 KGHSH, CDR2 LQKENI. The CDR3 sequence is 15 residues long. CDR3 region: CASSLEWDMNTEAFF. The CDR3 nucleotides read TGTGCCAGCTCACTTGAGTGGGACATGAACACTGAAGCTTTCTTT.

The sample holds one count of this clone. The rearrangement links TRBV5-1 to TRBJ1-2; D may be TRBD1 (6 bases). Trimming removed 6 bases from V and 4 bases from J, with 13 bases in between. There are 13 residues in the CDR3. CDR1 and CDR2 (germline): SGHRS, YFSETQ. In nucleotides, the CDR3 is TGCGCCAGCACCTACAGGGATCCCTATGGCTACACCTTC. Protein sequence: CASTYRDPYGYTF. Together with reference TRBV5-1 and TRBJ1-2, the CDR3 gives the full variable domain: KAGVTQTPRYLIKTRGQQVTLSCSPISGHRSVSWYQQTPGQGLQFLFEYFSETQRNKGNFPGRFSGRQFSNSRSEMNVSTLELGDSALYLCASTYRDPYGYTFGSGTRLTVV.

This clone was seen a few times. The chain carries TRBV24-1 and TRBJ1-5, with a weak D call TRBD1 (5 bases). This CDR3 is 17 amino acids long. With 0 bases removed from V and 7 bases from J, the gap between germline ends came to 18 bases. CDR1 and CDR2 (germline): KGHDR, SFDVKD. CDR3 DNA: TGTGCCACCAGTGATTTGCATACTGGACAACAAGGGCAGCCCCAGCATTTT. Its protein is CATSDLHTGQQGQPQHF.

This clone occurred a few times. The chain combines TRBV7-2 with TRBJ1-5, with 9 nucleotides matching TRBD1. Per the germline V gene, CDR1 is SGHTA and CDR2 is FQGNSA. The CDR3 sequence is 15 residues long. With V trimmed by 6 bases and J by 7 bases, 10 bases remained unmatched. As DNA, the CDR3 is TGTGCCAGCAGAGGACAGGGGAGTTTCGGGCAGCCCCAGCATTTT. This translates into CASRGQGSFGQPQHF.

This clone is a singleton in its sample. The rearrangement joins TRBV5-4 to TRBJ2-2; 8 positions match TRBD1. This CDR3 contains 16 residues. V shed 0 bases and J 0 bases; nucleotides not matched to a gene: 1. Germline V lookup: CDR1 SGHNT, CDR2 YYREEE (reference sequence). CDR3 bases: TGTGCCAGCAGCTTGGCGGGACAGGCGAACACCGGGGAGCTGTTTTTT. Translated: CASSLAGQANTGELFF.

J is TRBJ2-2 and V is TRBV24-1; TRBD1 agrees at 11 bases. The CDR3 covers 13 residues. V lost 9 bases to trimming and J lost 4 bases; unmatched junction nucleotides: 0. In germline, CDR1 is KGHDR, CDR2 SFDVKD. CDR3 sequence reads: CATGTGGTGELFF. The CDR3 DNA follows: TGTGCCACCGGGACAGGGGGCACCGGGGAGCTGTTTTTT.

The table lists this clone with a few counts. Other DNA sequences in this sample translate to the same CDR3. The rearrangement links TRBV3-1 (or the pseudogene TRBV3-2) to TRBJ2-3, with TRBD1 as a possible D gene (6 bases). CDR1 is LGHDT, CDR2 YNNKEL, per germline (reference sequence). CDR3 length: 14 amino acids. V was shortened by 1 base and J by 3 bases, with 8 bases between the two germline ends. For the CDR3, the DNA is TGTGCCAGCAGCCAAGGGGGGCCGACAGATACGCAGTATTTT. It specifies CASSQGGPTDTQYF.

The genes are TRBV30 and TRBJ1-1; TRBD1 matches 7 bases. V shed 5 bases and J 0 bases; nucleotides not matched to a gene: 12. Germline V CDR1 and CDR2: GTSNPN, SVGIG (reference sequence). The CDR3 length is 16 residues. CDR3 bases: TGTGCCTGGGTAGCGCGGACAGGAGGTATGAACACTGAAGCTTTCTTT. Protein product: CAWVARTGGMNTEAFF.

V gene TRBV5-1 combines with J gene TRBJ1-3; the match to TRBD1 covers 10 bases. V lost 7 bases, J lost 2 bases, and 0 bases stayed unmatched. CDR1 and CDR2 from the germline V gene are SGHRS and YFSETQ. CDR3 size: 13 residues. CDR3 amino acids: CASGTGAGNTIYF. In DNA, the CDR3 is TGCGCCAGCGGGACAGGGGCTGGAAACACCATATATTTT. Combining the CDR3 with reference TRBV5-1 and TRBJ1-3 gives the whole variable domain KAGVTQTPRYLIKTRGQQVTLSCSPISGHRSVSWYQQTPGQGLQFLFEYFSETQRNKGNFPGRFSGRQFSNSRSEMNVSTLELGDSALYLCASGTGAGNTIYFGEGSWLTVV.

This clone was seen only a few times. The chain couples TRBV7-8 to TRBJ2-4; possible D gene TRBD2, 5 bases. The V end was cut by 4 bases, the J end by 0 bases, with 16 bases between. The germline V gene encodes CDR1 SGHVS and CDR2 FQNEAQ. The CDR3 has 17 residues. The CDR3 bases are TGTGCCAGCAGCTCATCAAACCCCGGACTAGCCAAAAACATTCAGTACTTC. The encoded protein is CASSSSNPGLAKNIQYF.

This chain joins TRBV5-1 and TRBJ1-6; TRBD1 is a possible D gene (5 bases). CDR1 is SGHRS and CDR2 is YFSETQ in the germline V gene. V lost 0 bases and J lost 9, with 13 bases in between. The CDR3 runs to 15 residues. The CDR3 DNA sequence: TGCGCCAGCAGCTTGGAGGTGCAGGGAGGTTCACCCCTCCACTTT. It codes for CASSLEVQGGSPLHF.

The J gene is TRBJ2-1, the V gene TRBV10-3; TRBD2 matches 9 bases. The CDR3 has 14 amino acids. Germline V gene lookup returns CDR1 ENHRY and CDR2 SYGVKD. The V segment lost 3 bases and the J segment 16 bases; nucleotides outside the gene matches: 13. For the CDR3, the DNA is TGTGCCATCAGTGAAGGTAGTAGCGGGAGATTACGATTCTTC. This encodes CAISEGSSGRLRFF.

The chain has TRBV19 and TRBJ1-2, with 7 positions matching TRBD1. V was pared by 5 bases and J by 2 bases, with 14 bases of the junction left unmatched. The CDR3 consists of 17 residues. The germline V gene has CDR1 LNHDA and CDR2 SQIVND (reference sequence). CDR3 in amino acids: CASSFYTGSRGNYGYTF. CDR3 coding DNA: TGTGCCAGTAGTTTTTATACCGGGAGCAGGGGGAACTATGGCTACACCTTC.